A selection of T cell receptor beta chains follows, all from one sample in a study of blood T cell repertoires in COVID-19. Libraries were prepared by immunoSEQ multiplex PCR; TCRdb keeps only in-frame clonotypes and omits some of them. The sample yields 75,000 to 90,000 clones, 70% to 90% seen once. Sequenced material: peripheral blood. The receptors were sampled from a human donor in a cohort sampled during active COVID-19. The CDR3 runs from the conserved cysteine through the conserved F or W. The order of the fields is CDR3 protein, CDR3 DNA, J gene, clone size, D gene, V gene. A D gene is named only where the DNA matches it firmly. Some rows mark clone size as missing; the rest say once, few, many or name a class of expanded clone.

cdr3_aa: CASSNGLGNSYEQYF
cdr3_nt: TGTGCCAGCAGCAACGGACTAGGAAATTCTTACGAGCAGTACTTC
j_call: TRBJ2-7
clone_size: once
d_call: TRBD2
v_call: TRBV7-2

cdr3_aa: CASRVYQETQYF
cdr3_nt: TGTGCCAGCCGGGTGTACCAAGAGACCCAGTACTTC
j_call: TRBJ2-5
clone_size: .
d_call: .
v_call: TRBV2

cdr3_aa: CASAKTATVNSGNTIYF
cdr3_nt: TGCGCCAGCGCCAAAACTGCGACTGTCAACTCTGGAAACACCATATATTTT
j_call: TRBJ1-3
clone_size: .
d_call: .
v_call: TRBV5-1

cdr3_aa: CASSLTSGTGELFF
cdr3_nt: TGTGCCAGCAGCTTAACTAGCGGCACCGGGGAGCTGTTTTTT
j_call: TRBJ2-2
clone_size: .
d_call: .
v_call: TRBV7-3

cdr3_aa: CASSYTGTDNEQFF
cdr3_nt: TGTGCCAGCAGTTACACAGGGACCGACAATGAGCAGTTCTTC
j_call: TRBJ2-1
clone_size: .
d_call: .
v_call: TRBV6-2/TRBV6-3

cdr3_aa: CASSYSSGGLYEQYF
cdr3_nt: TGTGCCAGCAGTTACTCTAGCGGGGGACTCTACGAGCAGTACTTC
j_call: TRBJ2-7
clone_size: .
d_call: TRBD2
v_call: TRBV6-6

cdr3_aa: CASSQVVRDQPQHF
cdr3_nt: TGTGCCAGCAGCCAAGTCGTTCGGGATCAGCCCCAGCATTTT
j_call: TRBJ1-5
clone_size: .
d_call: .
v_call: TRBV3-1/TRBV3-2

cdr3_aa: CASSLIAGMTDTQYF
cdr3_nt: TGTGCCAGCAGCTTAATAGCGGGGATGACAGATACGCAGTATTTT
j_call: TRBJ2-3
clone_size: .
d_call: TRBD2
v_call: TRBV7-2

cdr3_aa: CSVEPWTGGETQYF
cdr3_nt: TGCAGCGTTGAACCATGGACAGGGGGCGAGACCCAGTACTTC
j_call: TRBJ2-5
clone_size: .
d_call: TRBD1
v_call: TRBV29-1

cdr3_aa: CASSPGQGANYGYTF
cdr3_nt: TGTGCCAGCAGCCCAGGACAGGGGGCGAACTATGGCTACACCTTC
j_call: TRBJ1-2
clone_size: .
d_call: TRBD1
v_call: TRBV28

cdr3_aa: CASSLRLAGFFPHSEQYF
cdr3_nt: TGTGCCAGCAGCTTAAGACTAGCGGGATTCTTTCCCCACTCCGAGCAGTACTTC
j_call: TRBJ2-7
clone_size: .
d_call: TRBD2
v_call: TRBV7-2

cdr3_aa: CATRRQGYGYTF
cdr3_nt: TGTGCCACCAGACGACAGGGGTATGGCTACACCTTC
j_call: TRBJ1-2
clone_size: .
d_call: TRBD1
v_call: TRBV12-3/TRBV12-4

cdr3_aa: CASSQRGQGYQPQHF
cdr3_nt: TGCGCCAGCAGCCAAAGGGGACAGGGGTATCAGCCCCAGCATTTT
j_call: TRBJ1-5
clone_size: .
d_call: TRBD1
v_call: TRBV4-1

cdr3_aa: CASSQLTMNTEAFF
cdr3_nt: TGTGCCAGCTCCCAGCTTACTATGAACACTGAAGCTTTCTTT
j_call: TRBJ1-1
clone_size: few
d_call: .
v_call: TRBV28

cdr3_aa: CASSQDQGLRRLFF
cdr3_nt: TGTGCCAGCAGCCAAGATCAGGGCCTTAGAAGGCTGTTCTTC
j_call: TRBJ2-1
clone_size: .
d_call: .
v_call: TRBV3-1/TRBV3-2

cdr3_aa: CASSQAFGGMASGGAQDYEQYF
cdr3_nt: TGTGCCAGCAGCCAAGCCTTTGGGGGGATGGCTAGCGGGGGGGCCCAGGACTACGAGCAGTACTTC
j_call: TRBJ2-7
clone_size: .
d_call: TRBD2
v_call: TRBV4-2